These 10 T cell receptor beta chains were sequenced from one sample in a study of CD8 T cells in Susac syndrome. With random hexamers, reverse transcription was performed on about 0.5 to 1 ug of RNA. TCRdb re-called the immunoSEQ multiplex PCR reads through MiXCR, storing one row per CDR3 protein. The sample carries some 150,000 distinct CDR3 sequences, approximately 95% recorded once. Input material: CD4+ T cells from PBMCs. These receptors originate from a human donor with Susac syndrome.

This chain connects TRBV12-3 or TRBV12-4 to TRBJ2-5; perhaps D is TRBD1 or TRBD2 (5 bases each). Trimming took 2 bases from V and 2 from J, leaving 12 bases between them. The CDR3 covers 15 residues. The CDR3 here is CASSLRGVGQETQYF. CDR3 nucleotides: TGTGCCAGCAGTTTAAGAGGGGTTGGGCAAGAGACCCAGTACTTC.

The rearrangement joins TRBV12-3 or TRBV12-4 to TRBJ1-3, with D uncertain. V lost 6 bases, J lost 0 bases, and 12 bases lay in between. This CDR3 contains 15 residues. The CDR3 protein is CASSPSGLSGNTIYF. Here the CDR3 DNA reads TGTGCCAGCAGCCCCAGTGGGCTCTCTGGAAACACCATATATTTT.

The chain joins TRBV9 to TRBJ2-6; 9 bases match TRBD1. CDR1 SGDLS and CDR2 YYNGEE come from the germline V gene. The junction had 5 bases not matched to a gene; V was cut back by 0 bases and J by 1 base. The CDR3 spans 18 residues. The CDR3 here is CASSVAPTGGSGANVLTF. The CDR3 DNA reads as TGTGCCAGCAGCGTAGCGCCGACAGGGGGTTCTGGGGCCAACGTCCTGACTTTC.

V usage is TRBV3-1 and J usage is TRBJ1-1; no clear D gene. Trimming stripped 0 bases from V and 0 bases from J, with 17 bases between. There are 18 residues in the CDR3. Looked up from germline, CDR1 is LGHDT and CDR2 is YNNKEL (reference sequence). The CDR3 loop reads CASSQDGRPGVMNTEAFF. CDR3 nucleotides: TGTGCCAGCAGCCAAGATGGGCGTCCTGGTGTCATGAACACTGAAGCTTTCTTT. The variable domain in full, completed from reference TRBV3-1 and TRBJ1-1, reads DTAVSQTPKYLVTQMGNDKSIKCEQNLGHDTMYWYKQDSKKFLKIMFSYNNKELIINETVPNRFSPKSPDKAHLNLHINSLELGDSAVYFCASSQDGRPGVMNTEAFFGQGTRLTVV.

The count of this clonotype is one. The chain couples TRBV20-1 to TRBJ2-7; TRBD2 agrees at 16 bases. CDR1 DFQATT and CDR2 SNEGSKA come from the germline V gene (reference sequence). Unmatched junction bases numbered 0, after V lost 5 bases and J lost 2 bases. The CDR3 sequence is 14 residues long. The CDR3 DNA sequence: TGCAGTGCTGGGACTAGCGGGAGGGCCTACGAGCAGTACTTC. Translation gives CSAGTSGRAYEQYF.

The rearrangement links TRBV30 to TRBJ2-2, with a possible D match to TRBD1 (5 bases). Per germline, CDR1 GTSNPN and CDR2 SVGIG (reference sequence). Trimming removed 3 bases from V and 1 base from J, with 9 bases in between. This CDR3 has 14 residues. For the CDR3, the DNA is TGTGCCTGGAGCCGACAGATGAACACCGGGGAGCTGTTTTTT. Translated, it gives CAWSRQMNTGELFF. The whole variable domain, remainder taken from reference TRBV30 and TRBJ2-2, is SQTIHQWPATLVQPVGSPLSLECTVEGTSNPNLYWYRQAAGRGLQLLFYSVGIGQISSEVPQNLSASRPQDRQFILSSKKLLLSDSGFYLCAWSRQMNTGELFFGEGSRLTVL.

The chain combines TRBV18 with TRBJ2-7; D unclear. V gave up 0 bases and J gave up 6 bases, with 9 bases separating them. Germline CDR1 and CDR2: KGHSH and LQKENI. CDR3 length: 13 residues. DNA for the CDR3: TGTGCCAGCTCACCACCGGGTTCAGGCGAGCAGTACTTC. It is translated as CASSPPGSGEQYF.

The gene calls are TRBV2 and TRBJ2-3, with 8 bases that match TRBD1. The CDR3 consists of 12 residues. CDR1 SNHLY and CDR2 FYNNEI come from the germline V gene. Trimming cost V 8 bases and J 3 bases; bases outside gene matches: 1. In DNA form, the CDR3 reads TGTGCCAGCGGACAGGGAACAGATACGCAGTATTTT. Translating it yields CASGQGTDTQYF. The complete variable domain, with remaining parts taken from reference TRBV2 and TRBJ2-3, reads EPEVTQTPSHQVTQMGQEVILRCVPISNHLYFYWYRQILGQKVEFLVSFYNNEISEKSEIFDDQFSVERPDGSNFTLKIRSTKLEDSAMYFCASGQGTDTQYFGPGTRLTVL.

The chain employs TRBV5-1 and TRBJ1-1; perhaps TRBD1 as D (6 bases). The germline CDR1 and CDR2 sequences are SGHRS and YFSETQ. The CDR3 has 14 residues. Trimming pared 3 bases from V and 4 bases from J, leaving 13 bases between. CDR3 coding DNA: TGCGCCAGCAGCTCCGAGGGGGGTTTCACTGAAGCTTTCTTT. The encoded protein is CASSSEGGFTEAFF.

The V gene is TRBV14, the J gene TRBJ1-5, with unresolved D. Germline-derived CDR1 and CDR2 are SGHDN and FVKESK. Deletions cut 0 bases from V and 5 bases from J, with 5 bases between. This CDR3 has 13 amino acids. The CDR3 DNA reads TGTGCCAGCAGCCAAGATTGGGATCAGCCCCAGCATTTT. This translates into CASSQDWDQPQHF.